Described below is a single TCR beta chain sequence and its context. Its antigen remains unidentified. This specimen belongs to a study of T cells expressing NK-cell markers. In the study overall: TCR beta repertoires came from sorted CD3+CD56+NKG2C+, CD3+CD56+NKG2C- and CD3+CD56-NKG2C+ T cells. Eight donors were sequenced, seven testing HCMV-seropositive and one testing seronegative. Broader study findings: NKG2C+ dominant clonotypes from roughly 6 donors made up roughly 1.0-8% of CD8+ T cells.

What made the TCR beta cDNA was 5'RACE template switching with UMIs. TCRdb reprocessed the 5' RACE reads; each CDR3 protein has one entry and no DNA is given. This listing includes about 550,000 distinct CDR3 sequences. Germline CDR1 LGHDT, CDR2 YNNKEL (reference sequence). The CDR3 is 14 residues long. Sequencing was done on a sample of blood T cells: a sorted CD56 or NKG2C T cell subset, CD4+ or CD8+ T cells, or bulk PBMC T cells (not recorded which). The TCR comes from a man between 18 and 35 years old in good health. The chain has TRBV3-1 and TRBJ2-1; the D gene TCRdb calls, TRBD2, cannot be checked with no DNA. CDR3 amino acids: CASSLSGIPGEQFF.